This TCR beta chain originates from a study of OX40 agonist ivuxolimab in advanced cancers. The CDR3 extends over 12 amino acids. Germline V gives CDR1 MNHNY, CDR2 SVGAGI (reference sequence). The germline V and J ends were trimmed by 0 bases and 10 bases, with 9 bases remaining between them. Repertoires were generated with immunoSEQ multiplex PCR, while TCRdb's copy carries only in-frame clones and drops some. Here the sample spans some 62,000 clones, roughly 89% being singletons. This sequence was found in an adult with an advanced solid tumor such as melanoma, head and neck, liver or kidney cancer. The chain uses TRBV6-6 and TRBJ1-2, with D possibly being TRBD1 (5 bases). Source: CD4+ or CD8+ T cells sorted from blood, taken in a trial of the OX40 agonist ivuxolimab. The chain's CDR3 is CASSYSGTDYTF. The CDR3 nucleotides read TGTGCCAGCAGTTACTCGGGGACCGACTACACCTTC.